This T cell receptor beta chain was sequenced in a study of control samples from healthy donors and cancer patients. Profiled with immunoSEQ multiplex PCR; TCRdb holds only in-frame clones, not every one. Here the sample spans roughly 160,000 clones, approximately 94% being singletons. The CDR3 has 15 residues. CDR1 is SGHTA, CDR2 FQGNSA, per germline. V was pared by 1 base and J by 1 base, with 10 bases between. The sequence was collected from a man in his fifties or sixties with colorectal cancer. The V gene is TRBV7-2, the J gene TRBJ1-1, with D unresolved. The sample comprised PBMCs. This CDR3 reads CASSLVFVGNTEAFF. CDR3 sequence (DNA): TGTGCCAGCAGCTTAGTATTCGTTGGGAACACTGAAGCTTTCTTT.